The clone carrying this T cell receptor beta chain showed up just a few times. What it recognizes is unknown. This sample was included in a study of regulatory T cells in long-lasting Graves disease. Findings and limits, study-wide: Accuracy may have been reduced by the small sample size. Patients with persistent disease shared some 2,500 public clonotypes, outpacing the roughly 970 shared by new patients.

The time point: persistent/refractory GD, antithyroid drugs over 5 years with positive TRAb. PBMCs provided the RNA from which the TCR library was made. V dropped 6 bases and J dropped 0 bases, with 9 bases sitting between them. This CDR3 comprises 13 residues. Germline V gene data show CDR1 as DFQATT and CDR2 as SNEGSKA (reference sequence). CDR3 regions were amplified by Arm-PCR using iRepertoire HTBI primers to build TCR beta libraries. MiXCR was run by TCRdb on the multiplex PCR reads, yielding one entry per CDR3 protein. The sample has a few hundred thousand distinct CDR3 sequences; 21% are singletons.

This sequence was found in a female donor with Graves disease. V usage is TRBV20-1 and J usage is TRBJ1-5; D unclear. Here the sequenced sample was peripheral blood mononuclear cells (PBMCs), taken when the disease was refractory, from a patient treated with antithyroid drugs. DNA of the CDR3: TGCAGTGCGGCAGCTAATAGCAATCAGCCCCAGCATTTT. Translating it yields CSAAANSNQPQHF.